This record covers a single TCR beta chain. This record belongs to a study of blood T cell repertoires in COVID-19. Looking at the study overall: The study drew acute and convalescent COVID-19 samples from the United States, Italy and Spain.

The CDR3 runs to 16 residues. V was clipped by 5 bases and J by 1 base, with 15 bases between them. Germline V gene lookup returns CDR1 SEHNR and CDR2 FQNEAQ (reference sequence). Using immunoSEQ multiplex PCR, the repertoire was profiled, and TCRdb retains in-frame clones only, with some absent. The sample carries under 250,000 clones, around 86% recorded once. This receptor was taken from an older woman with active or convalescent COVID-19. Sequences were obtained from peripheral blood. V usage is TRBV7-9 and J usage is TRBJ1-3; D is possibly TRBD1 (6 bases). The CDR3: CASSHNLQGSGNTIYF. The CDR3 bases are TGTGCCAGCAGCCACAACCTACAGGGTTCTGGAAACACCATATATTTT. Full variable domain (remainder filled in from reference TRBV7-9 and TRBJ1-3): DTGVSQNPRHKITKRGQNVTFRCDPISEHNRLYWYRQTLGQGPEFLTYFQNEAQLEKSRLLSDRFSAERPKGSFSTLEIQRTEQGDSAMYLCASSHNLQGSGNTIYFGEGSWLTVV.